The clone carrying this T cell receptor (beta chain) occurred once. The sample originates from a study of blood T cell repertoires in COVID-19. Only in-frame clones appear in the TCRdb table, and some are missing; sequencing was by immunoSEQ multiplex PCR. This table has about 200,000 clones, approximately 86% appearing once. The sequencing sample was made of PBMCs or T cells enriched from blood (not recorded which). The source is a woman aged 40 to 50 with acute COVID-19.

Here the CDR3 DNA reads TGTGCCAGCAGCCAACAACAGGGGGTCACTGAAGCTTTCTTT. Residues: CASSQQQGVTEAFF. V and J are TRBV3-1 (or the pseudogene TRBV3-2) and TRBJ1-1; 8 bases agree with TRBD1. The CDR3 covers 14 residues. V lost 2 bases, J lost 4 bases, and 3 bases stayed unmatched. The V gene's germline CDR1 is LGHDT and CDR2 YNNKEL (reference sequence).